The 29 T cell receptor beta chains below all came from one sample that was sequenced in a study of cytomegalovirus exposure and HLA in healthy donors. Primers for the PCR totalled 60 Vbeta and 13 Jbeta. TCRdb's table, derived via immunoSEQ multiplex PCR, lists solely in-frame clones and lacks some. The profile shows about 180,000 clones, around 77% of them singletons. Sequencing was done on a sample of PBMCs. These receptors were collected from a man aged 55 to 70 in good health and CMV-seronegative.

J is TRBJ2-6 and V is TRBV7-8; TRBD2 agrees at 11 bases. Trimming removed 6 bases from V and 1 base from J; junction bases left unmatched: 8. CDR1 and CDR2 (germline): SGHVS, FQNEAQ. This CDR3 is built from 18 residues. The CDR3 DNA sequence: TGTGCCAGCAGTCTTACTAGCGGGGGTGGGTCTGGGGCCAACGTCCTGACTTTC. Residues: CASSLTSGGGSGANVLTF.

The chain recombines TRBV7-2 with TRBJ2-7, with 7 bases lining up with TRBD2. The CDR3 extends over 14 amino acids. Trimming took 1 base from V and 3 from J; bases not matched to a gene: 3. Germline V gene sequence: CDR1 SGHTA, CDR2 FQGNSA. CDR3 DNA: TGTGCCAGCAGCTTAGACGGGAGGTACTACGAGCAGTACTTC. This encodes CASSLDGRYYEQYF.

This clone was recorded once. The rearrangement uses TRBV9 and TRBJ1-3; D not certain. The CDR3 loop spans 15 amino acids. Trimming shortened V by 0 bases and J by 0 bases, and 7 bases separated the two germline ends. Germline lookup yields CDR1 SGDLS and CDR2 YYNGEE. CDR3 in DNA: TGTGCCAGCAGCGTAGCTCCAGGCTCTGGAAACACCATATATTTT. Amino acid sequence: CASSVAPGSGNTIYF.

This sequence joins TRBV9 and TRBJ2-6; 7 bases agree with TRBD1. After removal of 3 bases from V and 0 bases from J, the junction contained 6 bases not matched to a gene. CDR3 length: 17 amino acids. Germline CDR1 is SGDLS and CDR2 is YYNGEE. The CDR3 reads CASSGGQPHSGANVLTF. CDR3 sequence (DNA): TGTGCCAGCAGCGGGGGACAGCCCCACTCTGGGGCCAACGTCCTGACTTTC.

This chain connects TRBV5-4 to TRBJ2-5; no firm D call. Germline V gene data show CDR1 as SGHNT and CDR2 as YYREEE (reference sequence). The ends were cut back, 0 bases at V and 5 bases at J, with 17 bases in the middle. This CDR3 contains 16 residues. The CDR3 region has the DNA TGTGCCAGCAGCTTGGCTCGTCAGGCAGGCAGCGAGACCCAGTACTTC. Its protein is CASSLARQAGSETQYF.

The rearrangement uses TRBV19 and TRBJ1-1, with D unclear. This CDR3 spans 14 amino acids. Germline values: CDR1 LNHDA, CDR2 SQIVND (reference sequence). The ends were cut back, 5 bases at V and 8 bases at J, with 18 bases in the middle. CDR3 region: CASSFTTPGAEAFF. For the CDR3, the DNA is TGTGCCAGTAGTTTCACTACCCCGGGAGCCGAAGCTTTCTTT.

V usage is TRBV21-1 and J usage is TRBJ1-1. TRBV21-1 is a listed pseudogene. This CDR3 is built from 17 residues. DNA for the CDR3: TGTGCCAGCAGCAAAATAGGGGGGGGAGACGGGAACACTGAAGCTTTCTTT. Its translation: CASSKIGGGDGNTEAFF.

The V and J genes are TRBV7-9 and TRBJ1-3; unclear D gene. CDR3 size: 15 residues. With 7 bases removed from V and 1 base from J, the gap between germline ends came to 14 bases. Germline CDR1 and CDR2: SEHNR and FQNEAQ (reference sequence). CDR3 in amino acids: CASNPGDLSGNTIYF. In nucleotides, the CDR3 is TGTGCCAGCAACCCCGGGGATCTATCTGGAAACACCATATATTTT.

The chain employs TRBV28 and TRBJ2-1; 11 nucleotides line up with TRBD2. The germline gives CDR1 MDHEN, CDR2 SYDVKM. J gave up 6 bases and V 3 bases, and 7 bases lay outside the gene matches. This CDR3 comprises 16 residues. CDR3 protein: CASSFLTLAGANEQFF. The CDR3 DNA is TGTGCCAGCAGTTTTCTTACACTAGCGGGAGCCAATGAGCAGTTCTTC.

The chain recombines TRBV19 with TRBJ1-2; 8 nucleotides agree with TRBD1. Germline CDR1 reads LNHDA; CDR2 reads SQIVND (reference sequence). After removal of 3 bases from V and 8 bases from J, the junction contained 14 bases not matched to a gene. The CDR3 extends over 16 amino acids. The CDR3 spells CASSIMGLRGRGGYTF. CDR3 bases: TGTGCCAGTAGTATTATGGGACTCAGGGGGCGAGGAGGCTACACCTTC.

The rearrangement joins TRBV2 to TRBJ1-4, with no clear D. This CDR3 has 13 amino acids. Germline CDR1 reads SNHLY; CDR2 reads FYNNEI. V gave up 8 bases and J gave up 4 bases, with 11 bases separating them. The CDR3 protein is CASRVDLNEKLFF. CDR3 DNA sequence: TGTGCCAGCCGGGTGGATCTTAATGAAAAACTGTTTTTT.

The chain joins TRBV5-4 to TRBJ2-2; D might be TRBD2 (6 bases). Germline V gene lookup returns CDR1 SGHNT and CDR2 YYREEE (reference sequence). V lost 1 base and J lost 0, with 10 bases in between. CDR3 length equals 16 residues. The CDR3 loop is CASSLKAGANTGELFF. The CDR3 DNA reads TGTGCCAGCAGCTTGAAAGCGGGCGCGAACACCGGGGAGCTGTTTTTT. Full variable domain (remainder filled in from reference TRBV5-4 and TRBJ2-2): ETGVTQSPTHLIKTRGQQVTLRCSSQSGHNTVSWYQQALGQGPQFIFQYYREEENGRGNFPPRFSGLQFPNYSSELNVNALELDDSALYLCASSLKAGANTGELFFGEGSRLTVL.

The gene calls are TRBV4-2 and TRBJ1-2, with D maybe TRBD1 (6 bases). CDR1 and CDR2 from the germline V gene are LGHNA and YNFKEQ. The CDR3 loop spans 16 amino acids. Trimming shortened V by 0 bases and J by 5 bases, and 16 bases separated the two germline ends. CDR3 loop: CASSQDPQGIVYGYTF. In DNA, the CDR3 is TGTGCCAGCAGCCAAGATCCCCAGGGGATTGTATATGGCTACACCTTC.

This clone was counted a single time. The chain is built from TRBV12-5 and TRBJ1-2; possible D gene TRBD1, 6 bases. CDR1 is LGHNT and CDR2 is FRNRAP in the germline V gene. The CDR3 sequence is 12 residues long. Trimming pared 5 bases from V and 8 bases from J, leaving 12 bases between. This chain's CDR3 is CASGPQGRGYTF. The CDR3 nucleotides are TGTGCTAGTGGTCCCCAGGGGAGAGGCTACACCTTC.

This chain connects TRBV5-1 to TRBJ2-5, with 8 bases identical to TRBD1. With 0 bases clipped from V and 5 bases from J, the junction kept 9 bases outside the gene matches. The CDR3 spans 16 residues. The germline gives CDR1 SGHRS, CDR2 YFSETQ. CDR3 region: CASSLDRTGMRETQYF. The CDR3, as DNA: TGCGCCAGCAGCTTGGACAGGACAGGGATGAGGGAGACCCAGTACTTC.

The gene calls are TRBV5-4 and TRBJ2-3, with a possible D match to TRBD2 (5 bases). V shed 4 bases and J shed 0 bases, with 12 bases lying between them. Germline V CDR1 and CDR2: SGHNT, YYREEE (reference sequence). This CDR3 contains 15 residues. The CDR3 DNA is TGTGCCAGCAGCCCCGACGGGGTTAGCACAGATACGCAGTATTTT. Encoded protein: CASSPDGVSTDTQYF.

CDR3 in amino acids: CASSYEQGANQPQHF. CDR3 bases: TGTGCCAGTAGTTACGAACAGGGGGCTAATCAGCCCCAGCATTTT. The genes are TRBV19 and TRBJ1-5; 9 positions match TRBD1. With 5 bases clipped from V and 4 bases from J, the junction kept 6 bases outside the gene matches. Germline V gives CDR1 LNHDA, CDR2 SQIVND (reference sequence). The CDR3 covers 15 residues.

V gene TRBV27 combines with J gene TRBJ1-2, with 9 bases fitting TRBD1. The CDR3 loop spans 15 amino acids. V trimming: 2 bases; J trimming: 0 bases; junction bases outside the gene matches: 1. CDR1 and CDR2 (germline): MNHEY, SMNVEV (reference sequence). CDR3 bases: TGTGCCAGCAGTTTAAGACAGGGGGCTAACTATGGCTACACCTTC. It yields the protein CASSLRQGANYGYTF.

The CDR3 reads CASSPPGGKTQYF. In DNA form, the CDR3 reads TGTGCCAGCAGTCCCCCAGGGGGAAAGACCCAGTACTTC. The genes are TRBV6-6 and TRBJ2-5; 7 bases match TRBD1. Germline V CDR1 and CDR2: MNHNY, SVGAGI (reference sequence). CDR3 length: 13 residues. The V segment lost 5 bases and the J segment 6 bases; nucleotides outside the gene matches: 6.

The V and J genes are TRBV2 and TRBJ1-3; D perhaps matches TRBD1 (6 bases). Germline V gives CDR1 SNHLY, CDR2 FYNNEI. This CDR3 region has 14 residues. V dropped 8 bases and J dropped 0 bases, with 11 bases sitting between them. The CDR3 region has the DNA TGTGCCAGCGGCGAACAGGGCTCTGGAAACACCATATATTTT. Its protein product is CASGEQGSGNTIYF.

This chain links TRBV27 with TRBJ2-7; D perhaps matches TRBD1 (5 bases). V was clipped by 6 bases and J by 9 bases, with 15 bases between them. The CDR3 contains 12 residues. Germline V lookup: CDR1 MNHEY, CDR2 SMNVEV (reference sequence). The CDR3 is CASSQGQGRQYF. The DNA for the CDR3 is TGTGCCAGCAGCCAAGGGCAGGGCCGGCAGTACTTC.

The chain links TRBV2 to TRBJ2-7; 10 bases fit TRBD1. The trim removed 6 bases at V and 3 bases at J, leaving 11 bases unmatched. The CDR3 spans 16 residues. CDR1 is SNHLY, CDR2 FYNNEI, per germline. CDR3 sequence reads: CASRALTGGQFYEQYF. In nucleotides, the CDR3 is TGTGCCAGCAGGGCCCTGACAGGGGGCCAATTCTACGAGCAGTACTTC.

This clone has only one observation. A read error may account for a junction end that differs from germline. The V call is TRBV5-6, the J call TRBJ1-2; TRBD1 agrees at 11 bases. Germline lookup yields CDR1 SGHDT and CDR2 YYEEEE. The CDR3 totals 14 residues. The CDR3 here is CASSWGQGVYGYPF. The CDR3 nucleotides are TGTGCCAGCAGCTGGGGACAGGGGGTCTATGGCTACCCCTTC.

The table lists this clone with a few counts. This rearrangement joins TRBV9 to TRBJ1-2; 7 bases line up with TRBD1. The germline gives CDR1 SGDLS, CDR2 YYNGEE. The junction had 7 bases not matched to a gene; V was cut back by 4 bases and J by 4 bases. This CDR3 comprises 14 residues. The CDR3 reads CASSFGDRAYGYTF. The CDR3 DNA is TGTGCCAGCAGCTTTGGAGACAGGGCCTATGGCTACACCTTC.

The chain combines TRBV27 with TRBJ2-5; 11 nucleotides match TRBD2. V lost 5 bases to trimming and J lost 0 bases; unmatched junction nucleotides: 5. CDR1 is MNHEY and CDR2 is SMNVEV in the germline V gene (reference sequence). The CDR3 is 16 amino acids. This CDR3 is CASSPRTSGHQETQYF. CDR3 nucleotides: TGTGCCAGCAGTCCCCGGACTAGCGGGCACCAAGAGACCCAGTACTTC.

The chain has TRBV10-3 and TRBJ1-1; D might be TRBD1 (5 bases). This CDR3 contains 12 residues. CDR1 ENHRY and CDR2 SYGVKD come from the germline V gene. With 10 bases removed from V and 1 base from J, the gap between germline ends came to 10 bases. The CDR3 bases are TGTGCCACGAAGGGGCCGAACACTGAAGCTTTCTTT. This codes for CATKGPNTEAFF.

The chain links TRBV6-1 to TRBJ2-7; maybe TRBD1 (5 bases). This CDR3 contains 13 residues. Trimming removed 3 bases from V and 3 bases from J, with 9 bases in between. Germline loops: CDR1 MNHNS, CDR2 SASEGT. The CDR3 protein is CASSEDTDYEQYF. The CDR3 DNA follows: TGTGCCAGCAGTGAGGACACCGACTACGAGCAGTACTTC.

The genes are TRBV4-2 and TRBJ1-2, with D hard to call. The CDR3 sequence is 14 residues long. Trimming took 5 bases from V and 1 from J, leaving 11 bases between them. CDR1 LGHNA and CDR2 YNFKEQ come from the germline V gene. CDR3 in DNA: TGTGCCAGCAGCTTGGCCGGGGATAACTATGGCTACACCTTC. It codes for CASSLAGDNYGYTF.

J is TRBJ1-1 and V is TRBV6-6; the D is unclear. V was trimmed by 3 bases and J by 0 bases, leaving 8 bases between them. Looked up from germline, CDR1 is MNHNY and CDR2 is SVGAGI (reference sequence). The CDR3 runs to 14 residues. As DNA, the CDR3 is TGTGCCAGCAGTTATCATAGTTTGAACACTGAAGCTTTCTTT. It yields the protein CASSYHSLNTEAFF.